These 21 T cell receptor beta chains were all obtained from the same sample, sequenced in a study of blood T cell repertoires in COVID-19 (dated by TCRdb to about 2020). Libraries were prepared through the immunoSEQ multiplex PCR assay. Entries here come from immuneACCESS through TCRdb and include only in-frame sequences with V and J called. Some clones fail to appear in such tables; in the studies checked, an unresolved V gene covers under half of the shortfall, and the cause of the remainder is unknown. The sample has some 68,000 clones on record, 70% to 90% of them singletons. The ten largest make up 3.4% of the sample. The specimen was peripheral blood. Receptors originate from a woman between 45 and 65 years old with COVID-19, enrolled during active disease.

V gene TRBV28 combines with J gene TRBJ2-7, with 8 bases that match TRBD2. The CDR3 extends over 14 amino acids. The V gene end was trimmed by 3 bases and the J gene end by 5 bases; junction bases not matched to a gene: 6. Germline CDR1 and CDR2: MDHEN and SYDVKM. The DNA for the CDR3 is TGTGCCAGCAGTTTCCGCGGGAGGAGGGACGAGCAGTACTTC. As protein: CASSFRGRRDEQYF.

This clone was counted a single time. The CDR3 spells CATSGRGSSGANVLTF. CDR3 nucleotides: TGTGCCACCAGCGGGAGGGGTAGCTCTGGGGCCAACGTCCTGACTTTC. This chain links TRBV24-1 with TRBJ2-6; 8 nucleotides match TRBD2. The CDR3 runs to 16 residues. J gave up 0 bases and V 7 bases, and 4 bases lay outside the gene matches. Germline CDR1 reads KGHDR; CDR2 reads SFDVKD.

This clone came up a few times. The CDR3, as DNA: TGCGCCAGCAGCCACCGATTGCAGGGGAACTATGGCTACACCTTC. The encoded protein is CASSHRLQGNYGYTF. J is TRBJ1-2 and V is TRBV4-1; D possibly corresponds to TRBD1 (6 bases). Trimming cost V 3 bases and J 2 bases, with 13 bases left between them. Germline V gene sequence: CDR1 MGHRA, CDR2 YSYEKL. CDR3 length: 15 amino acids.

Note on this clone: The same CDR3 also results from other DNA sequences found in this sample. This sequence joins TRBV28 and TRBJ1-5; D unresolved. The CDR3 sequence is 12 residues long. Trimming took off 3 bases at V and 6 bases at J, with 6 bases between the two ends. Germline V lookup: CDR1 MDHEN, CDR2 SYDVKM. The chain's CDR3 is CASSLGSQPQHF. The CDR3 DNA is TGTGCCAGCAGTTTGGGGAGTCAGCCCCAGCATTTT.

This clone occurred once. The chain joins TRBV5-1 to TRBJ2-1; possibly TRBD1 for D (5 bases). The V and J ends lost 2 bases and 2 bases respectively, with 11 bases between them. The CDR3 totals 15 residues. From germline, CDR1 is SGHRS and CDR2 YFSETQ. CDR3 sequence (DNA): TGCGCCAGCAGCTTAACAGGACCCCCCTACAATGAGCAGTTCTTC. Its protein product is CASSLTGPPYNEQFF.

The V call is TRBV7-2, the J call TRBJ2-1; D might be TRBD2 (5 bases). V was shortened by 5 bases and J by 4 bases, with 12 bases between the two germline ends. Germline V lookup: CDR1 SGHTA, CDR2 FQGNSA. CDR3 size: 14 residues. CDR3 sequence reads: CASSPRTGYNEQFF. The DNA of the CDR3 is TGTGCCAGCAGCCCCCGGACTGGATACAATGAGCAGTTCTTC.

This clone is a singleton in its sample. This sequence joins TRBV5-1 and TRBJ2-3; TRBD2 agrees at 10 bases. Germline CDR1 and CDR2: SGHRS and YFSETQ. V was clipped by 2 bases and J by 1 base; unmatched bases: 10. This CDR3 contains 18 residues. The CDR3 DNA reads TGCGCCAGCAGCTTCCGTCCTAGCGGGAGTGATGGCACAGATACGCAGTATTTT. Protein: CASSFRPSGSDGTDTQYF. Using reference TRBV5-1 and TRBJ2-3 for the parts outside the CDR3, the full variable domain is KAGVTQTPRYLIKTRGQQVTLSCSPISGHRSVSWYQQTPGQGLQFLFEYFSETQRNKGNFPGRFSGRQFSNSRSEMNVSTLELGDSALYLCASSFRPSGSDGTDTQYFGPGTRLTVL.

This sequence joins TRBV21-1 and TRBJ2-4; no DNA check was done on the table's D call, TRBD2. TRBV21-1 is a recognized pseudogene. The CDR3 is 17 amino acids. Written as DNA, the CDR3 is TGTGCCAGCAGCACCGAGACTAGCGGACTAGCCAAAAACATTCAGTACTTC. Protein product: CASSTETSGLAKNIQYF.

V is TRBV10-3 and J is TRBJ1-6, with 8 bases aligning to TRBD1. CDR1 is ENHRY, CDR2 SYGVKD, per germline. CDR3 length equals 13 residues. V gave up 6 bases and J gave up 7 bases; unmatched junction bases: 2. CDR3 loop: CAISGQGNSPLHF. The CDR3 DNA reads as TGTGCCATCAGCGGACAGGGAAATTCACCCCTCCACTTT.

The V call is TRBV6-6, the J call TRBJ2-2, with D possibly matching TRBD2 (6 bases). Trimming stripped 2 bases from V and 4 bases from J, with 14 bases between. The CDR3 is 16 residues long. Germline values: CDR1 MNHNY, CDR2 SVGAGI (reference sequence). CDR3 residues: CASSYHRGTSTGELFF. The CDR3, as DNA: TGTGCCAGCAGTTACCACCGGGGGACGAGCACCGGGGAGCTGTTTTTT.

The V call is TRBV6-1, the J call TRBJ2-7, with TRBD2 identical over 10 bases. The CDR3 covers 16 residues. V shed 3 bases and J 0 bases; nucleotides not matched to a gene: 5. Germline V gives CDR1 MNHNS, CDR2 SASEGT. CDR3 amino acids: CASSEGLAGVSYEQYF. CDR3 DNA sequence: TGTGCCAGCAGTGAGGGGCTAGCGGGAGTCTCCTACGAGCAGTACTTC.

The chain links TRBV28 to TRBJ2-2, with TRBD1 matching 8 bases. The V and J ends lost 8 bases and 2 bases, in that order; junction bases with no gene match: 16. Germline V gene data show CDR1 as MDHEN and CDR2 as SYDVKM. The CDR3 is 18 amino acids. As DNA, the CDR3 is TGTGCCAGCGTTAGACTTGACAGGGGCGCGGATAACACCGGGGAGCTGTTTTTT. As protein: CASVRLDRGADNTGELFF.

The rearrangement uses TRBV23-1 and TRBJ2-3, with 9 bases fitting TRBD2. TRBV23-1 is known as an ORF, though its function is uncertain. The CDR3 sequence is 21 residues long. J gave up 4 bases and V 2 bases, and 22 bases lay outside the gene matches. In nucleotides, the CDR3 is TGCGCCAGCAGTCAACCTGGGGGGTGGCCGGAGTGGCGGGAGGGAGCAGATACGCAGTATTTT. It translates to CASSQPGGWPEWREGADTQYF.

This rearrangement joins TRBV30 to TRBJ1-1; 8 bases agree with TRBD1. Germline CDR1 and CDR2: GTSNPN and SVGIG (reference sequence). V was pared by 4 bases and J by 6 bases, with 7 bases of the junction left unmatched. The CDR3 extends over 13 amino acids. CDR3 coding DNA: TGTGCCTGGACGGTGACAGGGGTGTCTGAAGCTTTCTTT. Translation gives CAWTVTGVSEAFF.

CDR3 nucleotide sequence: TGTGCCAGCAGCCAAGAGGCAGAAAATTCACCCCTCCACTTT. It codes for CASSQEAENSPLHF. This rearrangement joins TRBV4-2 to TRBJ1-6; D is unresolved. V lost 0 bases and J 7 bases, leaving 7 bases between the germline ends. Germline assignment: CDR1 LGHNA and CDR2 YNFKEQ. The CDR3 loop spans 14 amino acids.

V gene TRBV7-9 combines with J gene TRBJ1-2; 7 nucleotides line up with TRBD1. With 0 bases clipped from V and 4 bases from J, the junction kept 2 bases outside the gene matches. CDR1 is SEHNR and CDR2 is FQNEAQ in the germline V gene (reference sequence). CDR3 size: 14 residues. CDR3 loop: CASSLATGAYGYTF. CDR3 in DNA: TGTGCCAGCAGCTTAGCTACAGGGGCCTATGGCTACACCTTC. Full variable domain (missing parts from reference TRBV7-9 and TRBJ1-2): DTGVSQNPRHKITKRGQNVTFRCDPISEHNRLYWYRQTLGQGPEFLTYFQNEAQLEKSRLLSDRFSAERPKGSFSTLEIQRTEQGDSAMYLCASSLATGAYGYTFGSGTRLTVV.

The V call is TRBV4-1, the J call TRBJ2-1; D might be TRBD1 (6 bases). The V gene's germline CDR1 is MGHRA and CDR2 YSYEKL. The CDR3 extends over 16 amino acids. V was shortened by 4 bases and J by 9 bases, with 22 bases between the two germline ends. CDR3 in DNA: TGCGCCAGCAGCCTAATAATAGGGGGTTCCGGGGCTGAGCAGTTCTTC. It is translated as CASSLIIGGSGAEQFF.

In DNA form, the CDR3 reads TGTGCCAGCAACAGGGCCGGCCGGGATACGCAGTATTTT. It is translated as CASNRAGRDTQYF. The chain combines TRBV2 with TRBJ2-3; a weak D match, TRBD1 (6 bases). CDR3 length: 13 residues. Trimming left V 7 bases short and J 6 bases short, with 14 bases between. Germline CDR1 reads SNHLY; CDR2 reads FYNNEI.

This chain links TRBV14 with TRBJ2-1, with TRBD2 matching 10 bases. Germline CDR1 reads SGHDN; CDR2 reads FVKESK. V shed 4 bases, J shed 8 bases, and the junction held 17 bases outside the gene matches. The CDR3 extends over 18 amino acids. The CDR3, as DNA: TGTGCCAGCAGCCCACTCCGTTCTCCTAGCGGGAGACGCGATGAGCAGTTCTTC. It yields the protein CASSPLRSPSGRRDEQFF.

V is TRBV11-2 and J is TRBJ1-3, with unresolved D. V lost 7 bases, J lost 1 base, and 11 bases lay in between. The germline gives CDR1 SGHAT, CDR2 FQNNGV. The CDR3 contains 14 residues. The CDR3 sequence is CASTRVPSGNTIYF. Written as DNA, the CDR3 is TGTGCCAGCACCCGCGTACCATCTGGAAACACCATATATTTT.

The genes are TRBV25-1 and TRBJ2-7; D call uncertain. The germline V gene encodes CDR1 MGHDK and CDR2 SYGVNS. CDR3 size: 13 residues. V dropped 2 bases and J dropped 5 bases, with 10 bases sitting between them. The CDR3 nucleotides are TGTGCCAGCAGTGAAGGGCTGGGCCACGAGCAGTACTTC. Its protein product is CASSEGLGHEQYF.